This TCR beta chain was identified in a study of shared clonotypes between healthy human individuals. Study-wide points: Sequencing depth was expected to influence donor clonotype sharing. Since donors were few, the genetic and exposure-history diversity represented was limited. Naive subsets generally had larger estimated richness than memory subsets.

Profiling relied on immunoSEQ multiplex PCR, and the TCRdb table lists in-frame clones only, not all of them. The sample contains 190,000 or so clones, approximately 60% of which appear only once. This clone was counted only a few times. No antigen is known for it. The V gene lost 6 bases and the J gene lost 5 bases, with 14 bases spanning the gap. Germline V gene lookup returns CDR1 SQVTM and CDR2 ANQGSEA. This CDR3 has 12 residues. It was into CD45RA+ naive and CD45RA-negative memory subsets that the CD4+ cells were split. The specimen was memory CD4+ T cells sorted from blood. The subset: CD45RA-negative fraction. The chain couples TRBV29-1 to TRBJ2-7, with a weak D call TRBD1 (5 bases). The source is a man aged 30 to 45 in good health. The CDR3 coding sequence is TGCAGCGTAAGTCGGCAGGGCAACGAGCAGTACTTC. Translated, it gives CSVSRQGNEQYF.